One sample yielded the 27 T cell receptor beta chains listed below, sequenced in a study of blood T cells in healthy people across ages. A second 7 to 11 cycle PCR used barcoded and J-beta primers. TCRdb itself ran the 5' RACE reads through MiXCR, one entry per CDR3 protein. The sample has around 1.1 million distinct CDR3 sequences, roughly two fifths seen once; the top ten hold roughly 13%. Source material: blood. All receptors derive from a man in his late teens or twenties in good health.

This chain connects TRBV7-6 to TRBJ2-1; 9 nucleotides line up with TRBD1. The ends lost 1 base at V and 4 bases at J; junction bases unmatched: 20. This CDR3 has 21 residues. Germline lookup yields CDR1 SGHVS and CDR2 FNYEAQ. CDR3 coding DNA: TGTGCCAGCAGCTTAGGGTTTTTCCCGGGACAGGGATTACGGGATTACAATGAGCAGTTCTTC. This gives the protein CASSLGFFPGQGLRDYNEQFF.

The CDR3 spells CASSAGGDSYNEQFF. CDR3 bases: TGTGCCAGCAGCGCAGGGGGGGACTCCTACAATGAGCAGTTCTTC. The V and J genes are TRBV9 and TRBJ2-1; D tentatively reads TRBD1 or TRBD2 (7 bases each). The CDR3 contains 15 residues. With 3 bases removed from V and 0 bases from J, the gap between germline ends came to 10 bases. The germline CDR1 and CDR2 sequences are SGDLS and YYNGEE.

This clonotype occurred a few times. The rearrangement uses TRBV7-9 and TRBJ1-2; D might be TRBD1 (6 bases). Between the trimmed V and J ends, which lost 6 bases and 2 bases, there was a span of 19 bases. The length of the CDR3 is 16 residues. The germline V gene has CDR1 SEHNR and CDR2 FQNEAQ (reference sequence). CDR3 nucleotides: TGTGCCAGCAGACCCGGGGGGCCGCATTTAAACTATGGCTACACCTTC. The encoded protein is CASRPGGPHLNYGYTF.

This clonotype came up a few times. This rearrangement joins TRBV12-3 or TRBV12-4 to TRBJ2-7, with 7 bases lining up with TRBD1. There are 14 residues in the CDR3. With 5 bases clipped from V and 2 bases from J, the junction kept 6 bases outside the gene matches. DNA for the CDR3: TGTGCCAGCAGTCCTACCGGGACAGCCTACGAGCAGTACTTC. Amino acid sequence: CASSPTGTAYEQYF.

The rearrangement joins TRBV12-3 or TRBV12-4 to TRBJ1-2, with 7 bases matching TRBD1. The CDR3 has 14 residues. V gave up 1 base and J gave up 7 bases; unmatched junction bases: 6. The CDR3 nucleotides are TGTGCCAGCAGTTTAGGAGTGTCAGGGGGTGGCTACACCTTC. Translated: CASSLGVSGGGYTF.

The chain employs TRBV7-8 and TRBJ2-1, with 7 positions matching TRBD1. The J call may be faulty, since TRBJ2-7 better matches the DNA end. The CDR3 is 15 residues long. Germline values: CDR1 SGHVS, CDR2 FQNEAQ. The CDR3 loop reads CASSPSDRSYNEQYF. The CDR3, as DNA: TGTGCCAGCAGCCCCTCGGACAGGTCCTACAATGAGCAGTACTTC.

This chain uses TRBV20-1 with TRBJ2-5; a weak D match, TRBD1 (6 bases). CDR1 is DFQATT and CDR2 is SNEGSKA in the germline V gene (reference sequence). The CDR3 consists of 12 residues. The V gene lost 5 bases and the J gene lost 4 bases, with 11 bases spanning the gap. CDR3 sequence (DNA): TGCAGTGCTGGTCGAGGGGGAGAGACCCAGTACTTC. Protein product: CSAGRGGETQYF.

The V gene is TRBV12-5, the J gene TRBJ2-7, with TRBD2 as a possible D gene (5 bases). V was shortened by 6 bases and J by 7 bases, with 13 bases between the two germline ends. The germline gives CDR1 LGHNT, CDR2 FRNRAP. The CDR3 sequence is 12 residues long. As DNA, the CDR3 is TGTGCTAGTGGCCCCACTCGGAGGGAGCAGTACTTC. As protein: CASGPTRREQYF.

The chain combines TRBV5-1 with TRBJ1-1, with D uncertain. Trimming pared 0 bases from V and 4 bases from J, leaving 13 bases between. CDR1 is SGHRS, CDR2 YFSETQ, per germline. The CDR3 loop spans 15 amino acids. Here the CDR3 DNA reads TGCGCCAGCAGCTTGGCGCTACCTGGGTCCACTGAAGCTTTCTTT. This gives the protein CASSLALPGSTEAFF.

This clonotype was found a few times. V and J are TRBV10-3 and TRBJ1-1; D ambiguous. Germline V gene data show CDR1 as ENHRY and CDR2 as SYGVKD. The CDR3 totals 16 residues. V lost 0 bases to trimming and J lost 1 base, with 12 bases between them. CDR3 sequence: CAISESAGFTNTEAFF. CDR3 in DNA: TGTGCCATCAGTGAGTCGGCCGGGTTCACGAACACTGAAGCTTTCTTT.

This clonotype came up a few times. The J gene is TRBJ2-1, the V gene TRBV12-3 or TRBV12-4; D tentatively reads TRBD1 or TRBD2 (5 bases each). The CDR3 spans 13 residues. V was shortened by 4 bases and J by 6 bases, with 10 bases between the two germline ends. The CDR3 loop reads CASSSGPLNEQFF. CDR3 DNA: TGTGCCAGCAGTTCGGGACCCCTCAATGAGCAGTTCTTC.

The chain is built from TRBV7-2 and TRBJ1-1; D gene uncertain. Germline CDR1 is SGHTA and CDR2 is FQGNSA. V lost 1 base and J 3 bases, leaving 15 bases between the germline ends. This CDR3 contains 16 residues. CDR3 residues: CASSLGPGSWDTEAFF. The CDR3 nucleotides are TGTGCCAGCAGCTTAGGACCAGGATCATGGGACACTGAAGCTTTCTTT.

The gene calls are TRBV19 and TRBJ1-1; perhaps TRBD1 as D (5 bases). CDR3 length equals 14 residues. From germline, CDR1 is LNHDA and CDR2 SQIVND (reference sequence). The V end lost 1 base, the J end lost 10 bases, and 16 bases lay between the germline ends. This CDR3 reads CASSIVSRDLGAFF. CDR3 nucleotides: TGTGCCAGTAGTATAGTCTCCCGGGACCTGGGAGCTTTCTTT.

The J gene is TRBJ2-1, the V gene TRBV6-2 or TRBV6-3, with 13 bases fitting TRBD2. CDR3 length: 15 residues. Germline loops: CDR1 MNHEY, CDR2 SVGEGT. Trimming took 4 bases from V and 7 from J; bases not matched to a gene: 4. The CDR3 spells CASSSGTSGVNEQFF. The CDR3 bases are TGTGCCAGCAGTTCCGGGACTAGCGGGGTAAATGAGCAGTTCTTC.

A single count supports this clonotype. The chain links TRBV5-1 to TRBJ1-4; D is undetermined. V shed 0 bases and J shed 7 bases, with 16 bases lying between them. The CDR3 is 16 amino acids. CDR1 SGHRS and CDR2 YFSETQ come from the germline V gene. CDR3 bases: TGCGCCAGCAGCTTGGAACAGCAGGCATGGGGTGAAAAACTGTTTTTT. Translation gives CASSLEQQAWGEKLFF.

The chain joins TRBV20-1 to TRBJ1-4, with TRBD1 matching 8 bases. There are 16 residues in the CDR3. CDR1 DFQATT and CDR2 SNEGSKA come from the germline V gene (reference sequence). The trim removed 2 bases at V and 0 bases at J, leaving 5 bases unmatched. CDR3 in DNA: TGCAGTGCTAGATCGGCACAGGGGGCAACTAATGAAAAACTGTTTTTT. Its translation is CSARSAQGATNEKLFF.

V usage is TRBV3-1 and J usage is TRBJ2-5, with D possibly matching TRBD1 (5 bases). Looked up from germline, CDR1 is LGHDT and CDR2 is YNNKEL (reference sequence). The V end lost 0 bases, the J end lost 5 bases, and 10 bases lay between the germline ends. The length of the CDR3 is 14 residues. For the CDR3, the DNA is TGTGCCAGCAGCCAAGATACAGGTACTGAGACCCAGTACTTC. It encodes CASSQDTGTETQYF.

This clonotype was detected only a few times. V usage is TRBV29-1 and J usage is TRBJ2-7; TRBD1 matches 8 bases. Germline values: CDR1 SQVTM, CDR2 ANQGSEA. This CDR3 spans 12 amino acids. With 4 bases clipped from V and 4 bases from J, the junction kept 3 bases outside the gene matches. This CDR3 is CSVGRGQYEQYF. DNA for the CDR3: TGCAGCGTTGGCAGGGGGCAGTACGAGCAGTACTTC.

The chain is built from TRBV4-1 and TRBJ1-2; D remains ambiguous. CDR1 MGHRA and CDR2 YSYEKL come from the germline V gene. This CDR3 is 13 amino acids long. Trimming left V 0 bases short and J 6 bases short, with 8 bases between. As DNA, the CDR3 is TGCGCCAGCAGCCAAGATATCAAGGATGGCTACACCTTC. Translated: CASSQDIKDGYTF.

This clonotype was seen more than once but under ten times. The chain combines TRBV3-1 with TRBJ2-1; D not certain. There are 16 residues in the CDR3. Trimming took off 0 bases at V and 5 bases at J, with 14 bases between the two ends. Germline CDR1 LGHDT, CDR2 YNNKEL (reference sequence). CDR3 residues: CASSQDIWVLHNEQFF. The CDR3 bases are TGTGCCAGCAGCCAAGATATTTGGGTTCTGCACAATGAGCAGTTCTTC.

This chain uses TRBV4-2 with TRBJ1-2; D is unclear. Trimming cost V 1 base and J 1 base, with 7 bases left between them. Germline V CDR1 and CDR2: LGHNA, YNFKEQ. The length of the CDR3 is 14 residues. This chain's CDR3 is CASSQGQVNYGYTF. In DNA form, the CDR3 reads TGTGCCAGCAGCCAAGGACAAGTTAACTATGGCTACACCTTC.

The chain recombines TRBV5-1 with TRBJ1-2; 7 nucleotides match TRBD1. This CDR3 comprises 14 residues. V shed 5 bases, J shed 6 bases, and the junction held 10 bases outside the gene matches. Germline V gives CDR1 SGHRS, CDR2 YFSETQ. CDR3 protein: CASRSTGTVDGYTF. The CDR3, as DNA: TGCGCCAGCAGATCTACCGGGACAGTAGATGGCTACACCTTC.

This clonotype was seen a single time. This rearrangement joins TRBV4-2 to TRBJ1-1; perhaps TRBD1 as D (6 bases). Germline CDR1 reads LGHNA; CDR2 reads YNFKEQ. The length of the CDR3 is 16 residues. Trimming cost V 0 bases and J 3 bases, with 14 bases left between them. Here the CDR3 DNA reads TGTGCCAGCAGCCAAGATTTGATGGGGGCGGACACTGAAGCTTTCTTT. Its protein is CASSQDLMGADTEAFF.

The rearrangement joins TRBV4-1 to TRBJ1-1, with a possible D match to TRBD1 (6 bases). The CDR3 has 17 amino acids. V lost 1 base and J lost 1, with 16 bases in between. Germline-derived CDR1 and CDR2 are MGHRA and YSYEKL. CDR3 region: CASSQAAQGPKNTEAFF. The CDR3, as DNA: TGCGCCAGCAGCCAAGCCGCCCAGGGGCCAAAGAACACTGAAGCTTTCTTT.

V and J are TRBV6-1 and TRBJ1-1, with D possibly matching TRBD1 (6 bases). Germline CDR1 MNHNS, CDR2 SASEGT. The CDR3 is 15 residues long. Deletions cut 3 bases from V and 3 bases from J, with 14 bases between. This CDR3 reads CASSDVQGQDTEAFF. The CDR3 DNA follows: TGTGCCAGCAGTGATGTCCAGGGGCAGGACACTGAAGCTTTCTTT.

The gene calls are TRBV7-9 and TRBJ2-1, with 9 positions matching TRBD2. This CDR3 is 14 amino acids long. The trim removed 5 bases at V and 7 bases at J, leaving 6 bases unmatched. CDR1 and CDR2 from the germline V gene are SEHNR and FQNEAQ (reference sequence). CDR3: CASSVAGGLNEQFF. The CDR3 DNA reads as TGTGCCAGCAGCGTCGCGGGGGGGCTGAATGAGCAGTTCTTC.

This chain joins TRBV6-2 or TRBV6-3 and TRBJ1-1, with D possibly matching TRBD1 (5 bases). The CDR3 sequence is 15 residues long. Trimming took off 4 bases at V and 0 bases at J, with 12 bases between the two ends. The V gene's germline CDR1 is MNHEY and CDR2 SVGEGT. The CDR3 reads CASSFTGTVNTEAFF. CDR3 sequence (DNA): TGTGCCAGCAGTTTCACCGGGACGGTGAACACTGAAGCTTTCTTT.